The text below deals with one T cell receptor (beta chain). Germline-derived CDR1 and CDR2 are SGHTA and FQGNSA. The CDR3 totals 11 residues. V dropped 5 bases and J dropped 8 bases, with 9 bases sitting between them. Expressed TCRB transcripts were sequenced because the entire RNA isolate underwent reverse transcription. The table came from immunoSEQ multiplex PCR; TCRdb's copy has only in-frame clones and leaves some out. The sample includes under 800,000 clones, around 15% of them seen just once. The record originates from a study of beta chain features in type 1 diabetes. Study summary: Patient and healthy donor groups were alike in age, gender and cell yields.

The chain joins TRBV7-2 to TRBJ1-2; D remains ambiguous. Sequencing was performed on naive CD4+ T cells from blood. The TCR was taken from a man aged 18 to 29 in good health. The CDR3 loop reads CASSIREGYTF. Written as DNA, the CDR3 is TGTGCCAGCAGCATAAGAGAGGGCTACACCTTC.